These 22 T cell receptor beta chains were all obtained from the same sample, sequenced in a study of cytomegalovirus exposure and HLA in healthy donors. The PCR contained 60 Vbeta and 13 Jbeta primers. The repertoire was sequenced with immunoSEQ multiplex PCR; TCRdb's copy has only in-frame clones and lacks some. Here the sample spans about 120,000 clones, over 65% being singletons. The specimen sequenced was PBMCs. The receptor source for this set is a man aged 25-45 years in good health and CMV-seropositive.

This chain joins TRBV27 and TRBJ2-1; 12 nucleotides agree with TRBD1. The CDR3 runs to 14 residues. After removal of 8 bases from V and 8 bases from J, the junction contained 7 bases not matched to a gene. Germline V gives CDR1 MNHEY, CDR2 SMNVEV (reference sequence). CDR3 residues: CASRGTGGVDEQFF. In DNA, the CDR3 is TGTGCCAGCCGGGGGACAGGGGGCGTCGATGAGCAGTTCTTC.

The rearrangement joins TRBV27 to TRBJ2-7; no definite D call. Germline V gene lookup returns CDR1 MNHEY and CDR2 SMNVEV (reference sequence). The V gene lost 0 bases and the J gene lost 2 bases, with 8 bases spanning the gap. The CDR3 contains 14 residues. As DNA, the CDR3 is TGTGCCAGCAGTTTATCGTGGCAGGCCTACGAGCAGTACTTC. Residues: CASSLSWQAYEQYF.

The chain carries TRBV27 and TRBJ1-1; no clear D. The CDR3 consists of 16 residues. The germline V gene encodes CDR1 MNHEY and CDR2 SMNVEV (reference sequence). V was shortened by 0 bases and J by 0 bases, with 11 bases between the two germline ends. The chain's CDR3 is CASSLSQKVMNTEAFF. In DNA form, the CDR3 reads TGTGCCAGCAGTTTATCCCAGAAAGTGATGAACACTGAAGCTTTCTTT.

The CDR3 DNA sequence: TGTGCCAGCAGCTCACCCACAGGGGGGAGGTACGAGCAGTACTTC. Amino acid sequence: CASSSPTGGRYEQYF. The chain links TRBV5-4 to TRBJ2-7, with TRBD1 matching 8 bases. The CDR3 is 15 amino acids. Germline CDR1 reads SGHNT; CDR2 reads YYREEE (reference sequence). Trimming removed 3 bases from V and 4 bases from J; junction bases left unmatched: 9.

The chain is built from TRBV2 and TRBJ2-1, with TRBD2 as a possible D gene (6 bases). Germline V gives CDR1 SNHLY, CDR2 FYNNEI. V shed 6 bases and J shed 1 base, with 10 bases lying between them. The CDR3 length is 14 residues. DNA of the CDR3: TGTGCCAGCAGCGTCCGGGGGTCCTACAATGAGCAGTTCTTC. Its translation is CASSVRGSYNEQFF.

The chain is built from TRBV18 and TRBJ2-1, with D perhaps matching TRBD1 (5 bases). The CDR3 is made up of 13 amino acids. V was pared by 6 bases and J by 8 bases, with 14 bases between. Germline V gives CDR1 KGHSH, CDR2 LQKENI. This chain's CDR3 is CASSLGQSDEQFF. CDR3 nucleotide sequence: TGTGCCAGCTCCCTTGGACAAAGCGATGAGCAGTTCTTC.

This chain uses TRBV9 with TRBJ1-2, with D tentatively TRBD1 (6 bases). The V gene's germline CDR1 is SGDLS and CDR2 YYNGEE. The CDR3 is made up of 16 amino acids. Trimming took off 5 bases at V and 8 bases at J, with 25 bases between the two ends. In nucleotides, the CDR3 is TGTGCCAGCAGGACACACCTTGCTGGGGGCTCGGAAGGCTACACCTTC. Amino acids: CASRTHLAGGSEGYTF.

The chain uses TRBV7-9 and TRBJ1-3; possibly TRBD1 for D (5 bases). CDR1 and CDR2 (germline): SEHNR, FQNEAQ (reference sequence). Trimming pared 5 bases from V and 0 bases from J, leaving 8 bases between. The CDR3 length is 14 residues. The DNA for the CDR3 is TGTGCCAGCAGCCCGCAGGGCTCTGGAAACACCATATATTTT. Translating it yields CASSPQGSGNTIYF.

The chain combines TRBV4-3 with TRBJ2-2; D is possibly TRBD2 (5 bases). V gave up 4 bases and J gave up 6 bases, with 9 bases separating them. Germline V gene lookup returns CDR1 LGHNA and CDR2 YSLEER. The CDR3 is 13 residues long. CDR3 bases: TGCGCCAGCAGCCGAAGTAGCGCCGGGGAGCTGTTTTTT. It yields the protein CASSRSSAGELFF.

The CDR3 sequence: CASSLNNRAYEQYF. CDR3 DNA sequence: TGTGCCAGCAGCTTGAATAACAGGGCCTACGAGCAGTACTTC. This sequence joins TRBV5-6 and TRBJ2-7; a possible D gene is TRBD1 (6 bases). CDR1 is SGHDT and CDR2 is YYEEEE in the germline V gene. The CDR3 sequence is 14 residues long. Deletions cut 1 base from V and 2 bases from J, with 10 bases between.

This chain links TRBV7-2 with TRBJ2-1, with D possibly matching TRBD2 (6 bases). V was cut by 3 bases and J by 10 bases, with 7 bases left in between. Germline CDR1 SGHTA, CDR2 FQGNSA. The CDR3 consists of 11 residues. CDR3 nucleotides: TGTGCCAGCAGCTTTACTAGCGAGCAGTTCTTC. It translates to CASSFTSEQFF. The full variable domain, with the rest looked up from reference TRBV7-2 and TRBJ2-1, is GAGVSQSPSNKVTEKGKDVELRCDPISGHTALYWYRQSLGQGLEFLIYFQGNSAPDKSGLPSDRFSAERTGGSVSTLTIQRTQQEDSAVYLCASSFTSEQFFGPGTRLTVL.

The chain is built from TRBV10-3 and TRBJ2-1, with D possibly TRBD2 on 5 matching bases. The CDR3 covers 15 residues. V lost 0 bases to trimming and J lost 1 base, with 7 bases between them. Looked up from germline, CDR1 is ENHRY and CDR2 is SYGVKD. CDR3 residues: CAISESRGSYNEQFF. The CDR3 nucleotides read TGTGCCATCAGTGAGTCTCGGGGATCCTACAATGAGCAGTTCTTC.

This chain joins TRBV28 and TRBJ2-3; TRBD1 matches at 7 bases. With 3 bases clipped from V and 3 bases from J, the junction kept 3 bases outside the gene matches. This CDR3 region has 14 residues. Germline CDR1 and CDR2: MDHEN and SYDVKM. The CDR3, as DNA: TGTGCCAGCAGTTTTCGACAGGGTACAGATACGCAGTATTTT. This translates into CASSFRQGTDTQYF.

The chain is built from TRBV6-1 and TRBJ2-7; possibly TRBD1 for D (6 bases). This CDR3 spans 17 amino acids. With 0 bases removed from V and 2 bases from J, the gap between germline ends came to 17 bases. Germline lookup yields CDR1 MNHNS and CDR2 SASEGT. CDR3 sequence reads: CASSEALGAGDPYEQYF. DNA for the CDR3: TGTGCCAGCAGTGAAGCGCTGGGGGCAGGTGACCCCTACGAGCAGTACTTC.

The chain carries TRBV7-2 and TRBJ1-4; TRBD1 matches at 8 bases. The CDR3 consists of 16 residues. Germline loops: CDR1 SGHTA, CDR2 FQGNSA. J was trimmed by 8 bases and V by 5 bases; bases with no gene match: 13. The CDR3 region has the DNA TGTGCCAGCAGCAGAACCATGGACAGGGCTTGGGAAAAACTGTTTTTT. Translated: CASSRTMDRAWEKLFF. Based on the CDR3 plus reference TRBV7-2 and TRBJ1-4, the full variable domain is GAGVSQSPSNKVTEKGKDVELRCDPISGHTALYWYRQSLGQGLEFLIYFQGNSAPDKSGLPSDRFSAERTGGSVSTLTIQRTQQEDSAVYLCASSRTMDRAWEKLFFGSGTQLSVL.

The chain has TRBV19 and TRBJ1-4; D remains unclear. This CDR3 is built from 14 residues. V was trimmed by 4 bases and J by 8 bases, leaving 14 bases between them. Germline lookup yields CDR1 LNHDA and CDR2 SQIVND (reference sequence). CDR3 nucleotide sequence: TGTGCCAGTAGTACCGGCGGGGTGCGAGAAAAACTGTTTTTT. Translating it yields CASSTGGVREKLFF.

The CDR3 sequence is CASNRGAQETQYF. The CDR3 region has the DNA TGTGCCAGCAACCGGGGTGCCCAAGAGACCCAGTACTTC. The chain carries TRBV13 and TRBJ2-5; possibly TRBD2 for D (5 bases). The CDR3 runs to 13 residues. V was cut by 7 bases and J by 1 base, with 10 bases left in between. CDR1 is PRHDT, CDR2 FYEKMQ, per germline (reference sequence). Full variable domain (outside the CDR3, taken from reference TRBV13 and TRBJ2-5): AAGVIQSPRHLIKEKRETATLKCYPIPRHDTVYWYQQGPGQDPQFLISFYEKMQSDKGSIPDRFSAQQFSDYHSELNMSSLELGDSALYFCASNRGAQETQYFGPGTRLLVL.

This clone occurred a few times. This chain uses TRBV7-9 with TRBJ2-7, with 7 bases fitting TRBD2. V lost 3 bases and J lost 2; bases outside the gene matches: 1. The CDR3 spans 13 residues. Germline CDR1 and CDR2: SEHNR and FQNEAQ (reference sequence). CDR3 in amino acids: CASSLSGTYEQYF. The CDR3 DNA follows: TGTGCCAGCAGCTTGAGCGGGACCTACGAGCAGTACTTC. The full variable domain, in which reference TRBV7-9 and TRBJ2-7 provide the parts outside the CDR3, is DTGVSQNPRHKITKRGQNVTFRCDPISEHNRLYWYRQTLGQGPEFLTYFQNEAQLEKSRLLSDRFSAERPKGSFSTLEIQRTEQGDSAMYLCASSLSGTYEQYFGPGTRLTVT.

The rearrangement links TRBV7-2 to TRBJ2-2; 10 bases line up with TRBD2. Germline V lookup: CDR1 SGHTA, CDR2 FQGNSA. This CDR3 has 15 residues. V lost 6 bases and J lost 5; bases outside the gene matches: 6. The CDR3 coding sequence is TGTGCCAGCAGAACTAGCGGGACCATAACCGGGGAGCTGTTTTTT. Protein: CASRTSGTITGELFF. The full variable domain, rest sourced from reference TRBV7-2 and TRBJ2-2, is GAGVSQSPSNKVTEKGKDVELRCDPISGHTALYWYRQSLGQGLEFLIYFQGNSAPDKSGLPSDRFSAERTGGSVSTLTIQRTQQEDSAVYLCASRTSGTITGELFFGEGSRLTVL.

The V call is TRBV11-3, the J call TRBJ2-5, with 8 nucleotides matching TRBD2. The germline V gene has CDR1 SGHNT and CDR2 YENEEA. The V gene end was trimmed by 2 bases and the J gene end by 5 bases; junction bases not matched to a gene: 7. CDR3 length equals 15 residues. In DNA form, the CDR3 reads TGTGCCAGCAGCTTAAGGGCGGGAGGAGGGGAGACCCAGTACTTC. It encodes CASSLRAGGGETQYF.

The gene calls are TRBV28 and TRBJ2-1; 9 positions agree with TRBD1. Looked up from germline, CDR1 is MDHEN and CDR2 is SYDVKM. After removal of 8 bases from V and 15 bases from J, the junction contained 8 bases not matched to a gene. CDR3 length equals 11 residues. CDR3: CASDDGQGTFF. The CDR3 DNA is TGTGCCAGCGATGACGGACAGGGGACGTTCTTC.

The gene calls are TRBV4-3 and TRBJ1-1, with D unresolved. The CDR3 consists of 13 residues. In germline, CDR1 is LGHNA, CDR2 YSLEER. V lost 0 bases and J lost 5, with 7 bases in between. This CDR3 reads CASSQESRTEAFF. The CDR3 DNA is TGCGCCAGCAGCCAAGAAAGCAGGACTGAAGCTTTCTTT.